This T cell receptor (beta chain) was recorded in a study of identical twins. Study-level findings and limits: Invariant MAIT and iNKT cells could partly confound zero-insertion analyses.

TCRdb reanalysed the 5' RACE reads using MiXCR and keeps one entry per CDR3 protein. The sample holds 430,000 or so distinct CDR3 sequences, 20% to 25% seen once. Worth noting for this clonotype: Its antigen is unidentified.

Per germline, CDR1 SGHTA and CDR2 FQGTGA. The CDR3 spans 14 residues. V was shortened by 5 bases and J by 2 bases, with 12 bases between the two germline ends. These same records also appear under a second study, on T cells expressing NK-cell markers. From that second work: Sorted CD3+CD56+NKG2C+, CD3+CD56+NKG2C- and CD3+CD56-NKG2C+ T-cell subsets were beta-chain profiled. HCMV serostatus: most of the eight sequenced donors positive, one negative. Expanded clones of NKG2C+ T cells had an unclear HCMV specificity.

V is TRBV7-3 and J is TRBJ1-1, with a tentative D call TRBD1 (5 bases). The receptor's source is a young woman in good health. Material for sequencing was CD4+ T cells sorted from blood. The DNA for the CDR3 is TGTGCCAGCAGCCCGGGAGGGGCTAACACTGAAGCTTTCTTT. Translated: CASSPGGANTEAFF.